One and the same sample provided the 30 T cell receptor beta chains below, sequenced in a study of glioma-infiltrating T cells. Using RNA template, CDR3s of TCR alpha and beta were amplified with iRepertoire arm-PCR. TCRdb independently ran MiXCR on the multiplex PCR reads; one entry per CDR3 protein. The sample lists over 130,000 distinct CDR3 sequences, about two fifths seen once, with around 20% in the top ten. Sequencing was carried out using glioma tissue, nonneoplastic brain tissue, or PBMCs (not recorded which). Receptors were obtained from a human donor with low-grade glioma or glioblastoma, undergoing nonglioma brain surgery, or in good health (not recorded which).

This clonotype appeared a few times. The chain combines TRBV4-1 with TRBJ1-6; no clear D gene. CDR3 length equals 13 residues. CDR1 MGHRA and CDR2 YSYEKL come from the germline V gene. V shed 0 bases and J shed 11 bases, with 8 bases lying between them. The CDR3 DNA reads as TGCGCCAGCAGCCAAGACTCCGGTCCACCCCTCCACTTT. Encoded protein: CASSQDSGPPLHF.

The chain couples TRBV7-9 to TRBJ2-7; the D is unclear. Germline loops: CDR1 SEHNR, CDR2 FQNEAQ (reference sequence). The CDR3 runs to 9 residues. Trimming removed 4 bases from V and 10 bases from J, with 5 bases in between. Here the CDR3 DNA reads TGTGCCAGCAGCTATTTACAGTACTTC. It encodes CASSYLQYF.

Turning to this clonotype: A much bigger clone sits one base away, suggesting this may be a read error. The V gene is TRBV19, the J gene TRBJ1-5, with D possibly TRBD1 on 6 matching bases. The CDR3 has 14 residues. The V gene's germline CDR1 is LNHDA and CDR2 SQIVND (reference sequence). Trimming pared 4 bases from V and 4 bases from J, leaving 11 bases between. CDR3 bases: TGTGCCAGTAGTACACAGGGAGATAATCAGCCCCAGCATTTT. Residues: CASSTQGDNQPQHF.

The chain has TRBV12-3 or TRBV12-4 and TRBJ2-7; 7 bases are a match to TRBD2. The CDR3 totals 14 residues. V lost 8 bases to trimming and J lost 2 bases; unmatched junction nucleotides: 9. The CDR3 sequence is CASSYAGETYEQYF. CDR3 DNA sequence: TGTGCCAGCTCTTATGCGGGGGAGACCTACGAGCAGTACTTC.

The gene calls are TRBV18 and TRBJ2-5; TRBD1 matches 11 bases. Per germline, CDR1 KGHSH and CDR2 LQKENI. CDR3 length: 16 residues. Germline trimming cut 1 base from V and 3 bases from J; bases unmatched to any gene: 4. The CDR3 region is CASSPRRDRGKETQYF. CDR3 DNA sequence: TGTGCCAGCTCACCACGTCGGGACAGGGGGAAAGAGACCCAGTACTTC.

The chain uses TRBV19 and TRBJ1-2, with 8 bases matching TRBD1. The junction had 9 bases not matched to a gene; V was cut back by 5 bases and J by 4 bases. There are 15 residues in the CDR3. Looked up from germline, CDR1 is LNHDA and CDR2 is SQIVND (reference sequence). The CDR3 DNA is TGTGCCAGTAGTGAAGCAGGACAGGGCCTCTATGGCTACACCTTC. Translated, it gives CASSEAGQGLYGYTF. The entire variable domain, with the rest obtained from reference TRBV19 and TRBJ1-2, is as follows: DGGITQSPKYLFRKEGQNVTLSCEQNLNHDAMYWYRQDPGQGLRLIYYSQIVNDFQKGDIAEGYSVSREKKESFPLTVTSAQKNPTAFYLCASSEAGQGLYGYTFGSGTRLTVV.

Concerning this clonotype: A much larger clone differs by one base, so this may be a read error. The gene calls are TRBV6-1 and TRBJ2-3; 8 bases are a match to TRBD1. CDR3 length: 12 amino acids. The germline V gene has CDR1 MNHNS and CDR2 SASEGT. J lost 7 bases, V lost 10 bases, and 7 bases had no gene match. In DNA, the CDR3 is TGTGCCACCGACAGGGGAGAACATACGCAGTATTTT. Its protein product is CATDRGEHTQYF.

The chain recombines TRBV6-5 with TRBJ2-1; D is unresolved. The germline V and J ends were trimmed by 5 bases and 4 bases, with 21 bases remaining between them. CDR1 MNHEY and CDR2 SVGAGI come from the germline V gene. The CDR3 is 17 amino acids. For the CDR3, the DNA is TGTGCCAGCAGTCCCTATCTTGACCAATTAGGTTACAATGAGCAGTTCTTC. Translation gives CASSPYLDQLGYNEQFF.

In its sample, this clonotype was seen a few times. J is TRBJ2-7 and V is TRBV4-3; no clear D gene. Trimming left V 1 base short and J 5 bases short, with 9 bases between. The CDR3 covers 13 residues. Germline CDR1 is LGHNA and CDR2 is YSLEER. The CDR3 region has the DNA TGCGCCAGCAGCCAAGTGGATAGGGACGAGCAGTACTTC. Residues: CASSQVDRDEQYF.

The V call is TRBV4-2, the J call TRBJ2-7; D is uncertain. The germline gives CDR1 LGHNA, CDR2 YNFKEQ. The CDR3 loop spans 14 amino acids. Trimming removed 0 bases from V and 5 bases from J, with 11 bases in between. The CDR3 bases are TGTGCCAGCAGCCAAGATCTAGGCCGCGACGAGCAGTACTTC. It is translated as CASSQDLGRDEQYF.

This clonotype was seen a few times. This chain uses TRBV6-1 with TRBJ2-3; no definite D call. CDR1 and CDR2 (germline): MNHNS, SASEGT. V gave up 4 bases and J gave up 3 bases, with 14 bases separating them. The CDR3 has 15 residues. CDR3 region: CASSAGRIGTDTQYF. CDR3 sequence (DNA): TGTGCCAGCAGTGCCGGAAGGATTGGGACAGATACGCAGTATTTT.

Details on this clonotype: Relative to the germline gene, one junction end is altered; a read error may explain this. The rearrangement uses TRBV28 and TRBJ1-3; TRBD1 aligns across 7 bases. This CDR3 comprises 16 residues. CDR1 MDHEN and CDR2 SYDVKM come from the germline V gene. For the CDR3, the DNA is TGTGCCAACAGTTTACCCGGGACAGCCTCTGGGAACACCATATATTTT. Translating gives CANSLPGTASGNTIYF.

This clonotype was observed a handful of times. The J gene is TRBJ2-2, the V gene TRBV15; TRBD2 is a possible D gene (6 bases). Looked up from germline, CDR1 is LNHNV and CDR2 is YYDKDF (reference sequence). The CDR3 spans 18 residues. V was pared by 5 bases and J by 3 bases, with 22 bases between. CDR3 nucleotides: TGTGCCACCAGCTCCTCTCCTGGGGAGACTAGAGACACCGGGGAGCTGTTTTTT. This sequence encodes CATSSSPGETRDTGELFF.

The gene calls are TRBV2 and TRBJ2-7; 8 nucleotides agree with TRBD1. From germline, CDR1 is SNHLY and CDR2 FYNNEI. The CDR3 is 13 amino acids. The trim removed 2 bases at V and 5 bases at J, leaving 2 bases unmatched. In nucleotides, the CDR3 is TGTGCCAGCAGTGAATACAGGGGGGACGAGCAGTACTTC. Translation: CASSEYRGDEQYF.

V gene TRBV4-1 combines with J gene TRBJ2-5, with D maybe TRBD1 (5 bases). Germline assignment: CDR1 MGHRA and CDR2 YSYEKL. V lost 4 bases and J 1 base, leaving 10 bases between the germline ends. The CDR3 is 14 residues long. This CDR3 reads CASSPQGPQETQYF. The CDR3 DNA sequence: TGCGCCAGCAGCCCGCAGGGTCCCCAAGAGACCCAGTACTTC.

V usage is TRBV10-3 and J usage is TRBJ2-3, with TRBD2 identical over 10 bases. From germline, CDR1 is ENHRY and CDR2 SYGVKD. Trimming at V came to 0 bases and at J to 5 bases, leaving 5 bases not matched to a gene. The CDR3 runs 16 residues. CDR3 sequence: CAISESSGGPIDTQYF. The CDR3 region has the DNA TGTGCCATCAGTGAGTCTAGCGGGGGGCCGATAGATACGCAGTATTTT.

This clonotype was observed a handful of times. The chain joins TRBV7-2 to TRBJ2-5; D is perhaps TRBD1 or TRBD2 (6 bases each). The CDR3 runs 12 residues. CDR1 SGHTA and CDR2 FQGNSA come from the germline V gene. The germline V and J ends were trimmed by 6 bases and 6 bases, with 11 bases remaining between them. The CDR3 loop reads CASSRGRQTQYF. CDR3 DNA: TGTGCCAGCAGTCGGGGGCGGCAGACCCAGTACTTC.

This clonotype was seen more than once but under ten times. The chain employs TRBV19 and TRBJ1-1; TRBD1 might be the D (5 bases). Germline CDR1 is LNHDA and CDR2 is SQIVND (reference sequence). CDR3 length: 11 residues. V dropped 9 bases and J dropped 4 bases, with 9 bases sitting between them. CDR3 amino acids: CASGGSTEAFF. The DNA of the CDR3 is TGTGCCAGCGGGGGATCCACTGAAGCTTTCTTT.

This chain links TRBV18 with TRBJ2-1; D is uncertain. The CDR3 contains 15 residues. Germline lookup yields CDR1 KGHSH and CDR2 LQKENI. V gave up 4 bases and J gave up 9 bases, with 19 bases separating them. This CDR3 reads CASSLFYSDGAEQFF. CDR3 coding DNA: TGTGCCAGCTCACTTTTTTATTCCGACGGCGCTGAGCAGTTCTTC.

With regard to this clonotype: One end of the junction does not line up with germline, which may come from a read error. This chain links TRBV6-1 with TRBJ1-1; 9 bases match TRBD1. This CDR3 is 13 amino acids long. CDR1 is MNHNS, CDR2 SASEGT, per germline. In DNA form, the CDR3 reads TGTGCCGGCAGTGAGACAGGGGGCACTGAAGCTTTCTTT. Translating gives CAGSETGGTEAFF.

CDR3 sequence (DNA): TGTGCCACCAGTGGCCAGGGACTAGCGGGGGGGCCCTACAATGAGCAGTTCTTC. As protein: CATSGQGLAGGPYNEQFF. The chain uses TRBV24-1 and TRBJ2-1; 16 nucleotides match TRBD2. CDR1 and CDR2 from the germline V gene are KGHDR and SFDVKD. V shed 5 bases, J shed 2 bases, and the junction held 5 bases outside the gene matches. The CDR3 totals 18 residues.

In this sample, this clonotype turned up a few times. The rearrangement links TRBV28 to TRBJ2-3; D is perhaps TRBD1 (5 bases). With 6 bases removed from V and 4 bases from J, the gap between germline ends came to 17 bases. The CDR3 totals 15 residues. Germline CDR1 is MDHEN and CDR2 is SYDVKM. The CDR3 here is CASRSRQGASDTQYF. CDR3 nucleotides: TGTGCCAGCAGGTCTCGGCAGGGCGCGTCAGATACGCAGTATTTT.

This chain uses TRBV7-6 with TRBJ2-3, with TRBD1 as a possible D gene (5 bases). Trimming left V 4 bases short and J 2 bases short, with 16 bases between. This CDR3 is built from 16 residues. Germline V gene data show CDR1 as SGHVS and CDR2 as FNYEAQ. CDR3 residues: CASSSRVGAFTDTQYF. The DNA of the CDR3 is TGTGCCAGCAGCTCCCGGGTAGGGGCGTTCACAGATACGCAGTATTTT.

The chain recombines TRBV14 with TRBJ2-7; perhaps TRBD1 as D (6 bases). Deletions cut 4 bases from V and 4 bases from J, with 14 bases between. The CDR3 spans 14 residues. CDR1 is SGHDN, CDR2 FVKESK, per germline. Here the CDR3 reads CASSPLDRDYEQYF. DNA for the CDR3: TGTGCCAGCAGCCCCCTGGACAGAGATTACGAGCAGTACTTC.

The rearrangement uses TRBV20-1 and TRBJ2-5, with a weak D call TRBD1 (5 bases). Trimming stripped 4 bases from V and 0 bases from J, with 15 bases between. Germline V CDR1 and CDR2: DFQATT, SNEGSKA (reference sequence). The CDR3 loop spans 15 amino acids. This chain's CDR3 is CSAIQERQNQETQYF. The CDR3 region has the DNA TGCAGTGCTATCCAAGAAAGACAGAACCAAGAGACCCAGTACTTC.

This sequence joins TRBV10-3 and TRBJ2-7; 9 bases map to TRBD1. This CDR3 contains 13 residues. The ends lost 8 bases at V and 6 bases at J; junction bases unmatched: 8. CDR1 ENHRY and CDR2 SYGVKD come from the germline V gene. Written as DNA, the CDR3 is TGTGCCATCGGGACAGGGCGAGCTGGCGAGCAGTACTTC. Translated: CAIGTGRAGEQYF.

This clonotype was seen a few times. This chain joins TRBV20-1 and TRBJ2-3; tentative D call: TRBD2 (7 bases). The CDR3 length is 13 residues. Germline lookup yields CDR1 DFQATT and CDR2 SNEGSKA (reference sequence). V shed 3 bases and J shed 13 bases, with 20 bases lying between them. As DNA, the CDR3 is TGCAGTGCTAGCGGGAGGTTGGACAGCGTTGAGTATTTT. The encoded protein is CSASGRLDSVEYF.

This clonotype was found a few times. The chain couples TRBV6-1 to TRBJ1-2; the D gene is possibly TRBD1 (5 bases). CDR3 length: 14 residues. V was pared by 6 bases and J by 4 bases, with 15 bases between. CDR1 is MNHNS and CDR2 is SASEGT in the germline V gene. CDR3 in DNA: TGTGCCAGCAGCCGGGGCCTGGGAGGCTATGGCTACACCTTC. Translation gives CASSRGLGGYGYTF.

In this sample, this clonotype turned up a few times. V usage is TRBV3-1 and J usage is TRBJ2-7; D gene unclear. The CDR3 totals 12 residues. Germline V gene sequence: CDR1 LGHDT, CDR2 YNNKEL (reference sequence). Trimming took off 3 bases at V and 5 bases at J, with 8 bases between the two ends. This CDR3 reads CASSQSGHEQYF. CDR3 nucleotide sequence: TGTGCCAGCAGCCAGTCTGGGCACGAGCAGTACTTC.

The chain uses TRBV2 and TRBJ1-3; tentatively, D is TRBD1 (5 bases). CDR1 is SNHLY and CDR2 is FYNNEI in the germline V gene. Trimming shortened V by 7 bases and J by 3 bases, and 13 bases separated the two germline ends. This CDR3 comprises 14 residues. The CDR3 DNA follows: TGTGCCAGCAATCAGGGAATTATTGGAAACACCATATATTTT. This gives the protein CASNQGIIGNTIYF.